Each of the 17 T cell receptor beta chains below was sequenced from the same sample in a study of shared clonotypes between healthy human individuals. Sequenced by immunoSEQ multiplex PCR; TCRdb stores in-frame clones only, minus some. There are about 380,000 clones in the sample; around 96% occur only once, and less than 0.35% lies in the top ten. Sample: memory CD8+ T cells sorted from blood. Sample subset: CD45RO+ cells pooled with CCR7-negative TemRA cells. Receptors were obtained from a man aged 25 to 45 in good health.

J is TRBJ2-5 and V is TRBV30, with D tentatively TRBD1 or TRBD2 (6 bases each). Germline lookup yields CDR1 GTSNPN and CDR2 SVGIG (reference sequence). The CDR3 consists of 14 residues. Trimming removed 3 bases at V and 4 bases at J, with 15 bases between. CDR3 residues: CAWSGGHSGETQYF. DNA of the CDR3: TGTGCCTGGAGCGGGGGACATTCAGGAGAGACCCAGTACTTC.

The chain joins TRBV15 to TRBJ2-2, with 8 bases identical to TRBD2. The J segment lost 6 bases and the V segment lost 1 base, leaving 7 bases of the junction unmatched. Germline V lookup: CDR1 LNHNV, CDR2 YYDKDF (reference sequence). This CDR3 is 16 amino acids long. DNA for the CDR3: TGTGCCACCAGCAGAGGAAGCGGGAGCTATGCCGGGGAGCTGTTTTTT. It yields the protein CATSRGSGSYAGELFF.

The CDR3 sequence: CASSYRRYEQFF. The DNA for the CDR3 is TGTGCCAGCAGCTACCGTCGCTATGAGCAGTTCTTC. This sequence joins TRBV7-9 and TRBJ2-1; D is ambiguous. The CDR3 is 12 residues long. Trimming removed 4 bases from V and 8 bases from J, with 9 bases in between. Germline values: CDR1 SEHNR, CDR2 FQNEAQ (reference sequence).

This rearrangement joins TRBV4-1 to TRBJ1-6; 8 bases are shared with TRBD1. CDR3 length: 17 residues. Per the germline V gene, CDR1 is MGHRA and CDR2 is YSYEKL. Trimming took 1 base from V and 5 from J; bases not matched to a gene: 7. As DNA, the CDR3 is TGCGCCAGCAGCCAAGTTCGACAGGGGTACGATAATTCACCCCTCCACTTT. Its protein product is CASSQVRQGYDNSPLHF.

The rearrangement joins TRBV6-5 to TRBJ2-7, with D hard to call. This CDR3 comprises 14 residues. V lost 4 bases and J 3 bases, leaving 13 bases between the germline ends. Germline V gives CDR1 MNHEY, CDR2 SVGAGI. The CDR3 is CASSFGFPGYEQYF. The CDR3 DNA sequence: TGTGCCAGCAGTTTTGGCTTCCCGGGCTACGAGCAGTACTTC.

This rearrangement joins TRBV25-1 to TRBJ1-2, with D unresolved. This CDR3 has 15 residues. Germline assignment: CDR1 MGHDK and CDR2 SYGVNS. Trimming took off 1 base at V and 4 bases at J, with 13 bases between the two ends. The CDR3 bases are TGTGCCAGCAGTGAATTACGCCCCGGAGGCTATGGCTACACCTTC. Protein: CASSELRPGGYGYTF.

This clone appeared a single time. CDR3 sequence: CASRTSEVYNEQFF. In DNA, the CDR3 is TGTGCCAGCAGGACTAGTGAAGTTTACAATGAGCAGTTCTTC. J is TRBJ2-1 and V is TRBV2; D is possibly TRBD2 (6 bases). Between the trimmed V and J ends, which lost 6 bases and 4 bases, there was a span of 13 bases. The CDR3 length is 14 residues. Germline V gene data show CDR1 as SNHLY and CDR2 as FYNNEI.

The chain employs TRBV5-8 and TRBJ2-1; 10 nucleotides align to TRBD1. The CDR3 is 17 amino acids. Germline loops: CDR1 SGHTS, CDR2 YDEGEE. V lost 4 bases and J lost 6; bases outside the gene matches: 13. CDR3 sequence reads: CASSPGLRTGGSNEQFF. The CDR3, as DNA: TGTGCCAGCAGCCCCGGCCTCAGGACAGGGGGGTCCAATGAGCAGTTCTTC. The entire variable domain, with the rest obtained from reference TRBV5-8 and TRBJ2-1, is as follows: EAGVTQSPTHLIKTRGQQATLRCSPISGHTSVYWYQQALGLGLQFLLWYDEGEERNRGNFPPRFSGRQFPNYSSELNVNALELEDSALYLCASSPGLRTGGSNEQFFGPGTRLTVL.

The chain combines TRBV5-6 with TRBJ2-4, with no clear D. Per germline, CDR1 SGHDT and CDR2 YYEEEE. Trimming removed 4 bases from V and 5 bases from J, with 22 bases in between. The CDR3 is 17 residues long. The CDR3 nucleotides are TGTGCCAGCAGCCCCCCCGCCCGGACGGGTAGGGAAAACATTCAGTACTTC. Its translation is CASSPPARTGRENIQYF.

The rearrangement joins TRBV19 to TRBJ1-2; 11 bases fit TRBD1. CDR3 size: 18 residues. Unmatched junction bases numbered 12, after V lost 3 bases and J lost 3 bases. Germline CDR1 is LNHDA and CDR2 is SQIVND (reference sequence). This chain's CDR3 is CASSIKGQGARGYYGYTF. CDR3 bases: TGTGCCAGTAGTATTAAAGGACAGGGGGCGCGTGGGTACTATGGCTACACCTTC.

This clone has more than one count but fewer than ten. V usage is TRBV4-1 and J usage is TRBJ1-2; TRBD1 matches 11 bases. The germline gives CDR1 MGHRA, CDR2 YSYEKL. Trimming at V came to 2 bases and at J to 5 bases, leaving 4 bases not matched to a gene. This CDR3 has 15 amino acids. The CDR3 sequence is CASSQRTGGWYGYTF. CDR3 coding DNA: TGCGCCAGCAGCCAAAGGACAGGGGGCTGGTATGGCTACACCTTC.

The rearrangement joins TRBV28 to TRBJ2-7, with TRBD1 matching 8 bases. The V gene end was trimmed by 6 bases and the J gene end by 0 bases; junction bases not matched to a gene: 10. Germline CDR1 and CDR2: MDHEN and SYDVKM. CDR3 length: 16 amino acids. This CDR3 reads CASSRRRTGPSYEQYF. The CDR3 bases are TGTGCCAGCAGCCGTCGGAGGACAGGGCCCTCCTACGAGCAGTACTTC. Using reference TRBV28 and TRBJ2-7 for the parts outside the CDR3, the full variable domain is DVKVTQSSRYLVKRTGEKVFLECVQDMDHENMFWYRQDPGLGLRLIYFSYDVKMKEKGDIPEGYSVSREKKERFSLILESASTNQTSMYLCASSRRRTGPSYEQYFGPGTRLTVT.

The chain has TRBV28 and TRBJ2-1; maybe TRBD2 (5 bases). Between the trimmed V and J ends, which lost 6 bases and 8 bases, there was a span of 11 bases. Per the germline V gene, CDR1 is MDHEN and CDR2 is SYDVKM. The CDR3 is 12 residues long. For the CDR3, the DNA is TGTGCCAGCAGCAATCTGAGGGATGAGCAGTTCTTC. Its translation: CASSNLRDEQFF.

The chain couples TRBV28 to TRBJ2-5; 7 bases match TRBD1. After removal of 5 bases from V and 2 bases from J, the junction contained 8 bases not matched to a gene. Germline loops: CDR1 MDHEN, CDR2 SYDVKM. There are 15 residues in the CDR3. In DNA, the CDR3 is TGTGCCAGCAGTCTTCTAGGACAGGATCAAGAGACCCAGTACTTC. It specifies CASSLLGQDQETQYF.

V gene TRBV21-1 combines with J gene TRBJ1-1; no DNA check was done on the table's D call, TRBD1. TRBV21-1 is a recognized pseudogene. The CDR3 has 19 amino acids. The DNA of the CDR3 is TGTGCCAGCAGCAAAGAGTGGGCCCGGGACAGGGAGAGGAACACTGAAGCTTTCTTT. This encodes CASSKEWARDRERNTEAFF.

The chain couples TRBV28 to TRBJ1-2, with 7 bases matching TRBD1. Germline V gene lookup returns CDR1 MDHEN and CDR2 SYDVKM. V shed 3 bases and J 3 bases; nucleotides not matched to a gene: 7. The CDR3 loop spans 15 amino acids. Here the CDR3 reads CASSFILTGDYGYTF. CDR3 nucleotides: TGTGCCAGCAGTTTTATCCTAACAGGGGACTATGGCTACACCTTC.

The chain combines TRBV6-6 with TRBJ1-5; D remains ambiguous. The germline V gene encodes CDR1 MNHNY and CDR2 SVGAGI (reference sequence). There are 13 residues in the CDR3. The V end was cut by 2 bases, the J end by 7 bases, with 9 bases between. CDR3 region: CASSYELEQPQHF. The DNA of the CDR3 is TGTGCCAGCAGTTACGAGCTGGAGCAGCCCCAGCATTTT.